Presented here are 4 T cell receptor beta chains from one specimen sequenced in a study of T cells in Graves' hyperthyroidism and ophthalmopathy. There were TCR beta CDR3 regions amplified from RNA transcripts. The HTBI primer set served for first-round RT-PCR of the TCR CDR3. TCRdb reanalysed the multiplex PCR reads using MiXCR and keeps one entry per CDR3 protein. This sample has some 770,000 distinct CDR3 sequences; roughly 15% occur once, and the top ten carry around 7.7%. The sequenced material came from blood. The receptors stem from a man aged 18 to 29 with Graves' hyperthyroidism.

This clonotype was counted a few times. The genes are TRBV29-1 and TRBJ2-6, with 8 bases aligning to TRBD2. The junction had 7 bases not matched to a gene; V was cut back by 3 bases and J by 3 bases. This CDR3 contains 16 residues. CDR1 is SQVTM, CDR2 ANQGSEA, per germline. CDR3 protein: CSVERGELDGANVLTF. DNA of the CDR3: TGCAGCGTTGAGCGGGGGGAACTTGATGGGGCCAACGTCCTGACTTTC.

This clonotype was seen many times. The chain employs TRBV11-1 and TRBJ2-1, with 10 bases matching TRBD1. CDR3 length: 15 residues. The V gene end was trimmed by 1 base and the J gene end by 5 bases; junction bases not matched to a gene: 2. Germline assignment: CDR1 SGHAT and CDR2 FQDESV (reference sequence). The CDR3: CASSLVGTGDNEQFF. In DNA form, the CDR3 reads TGTGCCAGCAGCTTAGTCGGGACAGGGGACAATGAGCAGTTCTTC.

The chain combines TRBV7-9 with TRBJ2-7; either TRBD1 or TRBD2 may fit D (5 bases each). Germline V gene lookup returns CDR1 SEHNR and CDR2 FQNEAQ (reference sequence). Trimming pared 1 base from V and 0 bases from J, leaving 10 bases between. This CDR3 contains 15 residues. The CDR3 sequence: CASSLVPGPSYEQYF. The CDR3 DNA reads as TGTGCCAGCAGCTTAGTCCCGGGACCCTCCTACGAGCAGTACTTC.

DNA of the CDR3: TGTGCCTCAAAAGGGGCGACTTTC. Protein product: CASKGATF. The chain is built from TRBV19 and TRBJ2-6; a possible D gene is TRBD1 (5 bases). Germline V gives CDR1 LNHDA, CDR2 SQIVND (reference sequence). The V and J ends lost 11 bases and 18 bases respectively, with 11 bases between them. The length of the CDR3 is 8 residues.